This entry features one T cell receptor (beta chain) sequence. Its antigen is currently unknown. Semi-nested PCR with Nested Universal Primer A followed constant-region reverse priming of full-length variable regions. One entry per CDR3 protein results from TCRdb running MiXCR on the 5' RACE reads. The sample lists approximately 42,000 distinct CDR3 sequences, just under 30% seen once, with 3.7% in the top ten. The CDR3 has 13 amino acids. Germline-derived CDR1 and CDR2 are SEHNR and FQNEAQ (reference sequence). Trimming removed 6 bases from V and 8 bases from J; junction bases left unmatched: 8. Memory CD4+ T cells were sorted as CD4+CD45RO+CD25- cells. Study-wide findings and caveats: The larger cohort examined one V-J beta rearrangement, not whole repertoires. In terms of TCR gene usage, tumor memory CD4+ T cells clustered together with blood and lymph node memory CD4+ cells, as well as with lymph node naive CD4+ cells.

This clonotype was obtained from a female donor with breast cancer. Sequenced material: memory CD4+ T cells sorted from a lymph node. Indicated subset: memory CD4+ T cells, CD4+CD45RO+CD25-. The genes are TRBV7-9 and TRBJ1-2; 8 bases match TRBD1. The CDR3 region is CASSSRQGLGYTF. CDR3 DNA: TGTGCCAGCAGTTCAAGACAGGGGCTGGGCTACACCTTC.